The 27 T cell receptor beta chains below come from one sample, sequenced in a study of blood T cell repertoires in COVID-19. The data were produced by immunoSEQ multiplex PCR, yet TCRdb's version contains in-frame clones alone and is incomplete. The sample includes around 250,000 clones, more than 70% of them seen just once. The specimen was peripheral blood. The receptor set was obtained from an elderly man with acute or convalescent COVID-19.

The gene calls are TRBV9 and TRBJ1-4, with D perhaps matching TRBD1 (5 bases). This CDR3 is built from 15 residues. With 5 bases removed from V and 0 bases from J, the gap between germline ends came to 11 bases. Per the germline V gene, CDR1 is SGDLS and CDR2 is YYNGEE. The CDR3 is CASSISGTTNEKLFF. CDR3 bases: TGTGCCAGCAGTATCTCAGGGACAACTAATGAAAAACTGTTTTTT.

The chain has TRBV4-2 and TRBJ2-3, with 10 bases matching TRBD2. V shed 1 base, J shed 2 bases, and the junction held 9 bases outside the gene matches. Germline CDR1 reads LGHNA; CDR2 reads YNFKEQ. The CDR3 is 18 residues long. The CDR3 coding sequence is TGTGCCAGCAGCCAAGGGCTAGCGGGGGACACATTCACAGATACGCAGTATTTT. Translation gives CASSQGLAGDTFTDTQYF.

The chain has TRBV5-1 and TRBJ2-5, with TRBD2 identical over 13 bases. This CDR3 region has 16 residues. J was trimmed by 4 bases and V by 4 bases; bases with no gene match: 7. Germline V gene lookup returns CDR1 SGHRS and CDR2 YFSETQ. CDR3 protein: CASSLTSGRGSETQYF. The CDR3 nucleotides read TGCGCCAGCAGCCTAACTAGCGGGAGGGGTTCAGAGACCCAGTACTTC.

Worth noting for this clone: A junction end diverges from the germline sequence, so it may reflect a read error. The chain links TRBV28 to TRBJ2-3; 15 bases agree with TRBD2. Germline V lookup: CDR1 MDHEN, CDR2 SYDVKM. The CDR3 loop spans 19 amino acids. This CDR3 is CASNLFGTSGGLGTDTQYF. In nucleotides, the CDR3 is TGTGCCAGCAATTTATTCGGGACTAGCGGGGGGCTTGGGACAGATACGCAGTATTTT.

The gene calls are TRBV2 and TRBJ1-5; 9 bases map to TRBD1. Trimming removed 5 bases from V and 6 bases from J; junction bases left unmatched: 5. The CDR3 totals 14 residues. The germline CDR1 and CDR2 sequences are SNHLY and FYNNEI. Here the CDR3 reads CASSLRQGGQPQHF. CDR3 DNA sequence: TGTGCCAGCAGTCTCCGACAGGGGGGTCAGCCCCAGCATTTT.

The chain recombines TRBV7-2 with TRBJ2-1; weak D call: TRBD2 (6 bases). Germline V gene data show CDR1 as SGHTA and CDR2 as FQGNSA. CDR3 length: 15 residues. The germline V and J ends were trimmed by 6 bases and 4 bases, with 16 bases remaining between them. DNA of the CDR3: TGTGCCAGCAGGAAGACGGGGGAGAGTTACAATGAGCAGTTCTTC. Translated, it gives CASRKTGESYNEQFF.

The genes are TRBV19 and TRBJ2-1; 7 positions agree with TRBD2. CDR1 LNHDA and CDR2 SQIVND come from the germline V gene (reference sequence). The CDR3 contains 16 residues. The trim removed 6 bases at V and 0 bases at J, leaving 8 bases unmatched. Here the CDR3 DNA reads TGTGCCAGTAGGCCCTTGGGGGGGAGCTCCTACAATGAGCAGTTCTTC. Its protein is CASRPLGGSSYNEQFF.

The sample holds a few counts of this clone. The chain couples TRBV9 to TRBJ2-1; D uncertain. Trimming cost V 2 bases and J 8 bases, with 8 bases left between them. Germline CDR1 reads SGDLS; CDR2 reads YYNGEE. The CDR3 runs to 12 residues. CDR3 protein: CASSVGDYEQFF. DNA of the CDR3: TGTGCCAGCAGCGTCGGAGATTATGAGCAGTTCTTC.

V gene TRBV28 combines with J gene TRBJ1-2; TRBD1 aligns across 8 bases. Germline trimming cut 4 bases from V and 3 bases from J; bases unmatched to any gene: 7. The CDR3 is 15 amino acids. The germline CDR1 and CDR2 sequences are MDHEN and SYDVKM. CDR3 in DNA: TGTGCCAGCAGTTCATTCTGGGGACAGGACTATGGCTACACCTTC. Residues: CASSSFWGQDYGYTF.

The rearrangement links TRBV6-4 to TRBJ1-5, with 9 bases fitting TRBD1. The length of the CDR3 is 15 residues. Trimming took 6 bases from V and 4 from J; bases not matched to a gene: 7. CDR1 is MRHNA, CDR2 SNTAGT, per germline. In DNA, the CDR3 is TGTGCCAGCAGCGAAACAGGGACAGGGAATCAGCCCCAGCATTTT. This gives the protein CASSETGTGNQPQHF.

This chain joins TRBV5-1 and TRBJ2-2; tentatively, D is TRBD1 (5 bases). Germline CDR1 is SGHRS and CDR2 is YFSETQ. The CDR3 totals 17 residues. Between the trimmed V and J ends, which lost 4 bases and 5 bases, there was a span of 21 bases. The CDR3 loop is CASSGGSIGAGTGELFF. CDR3 DNA sequence: TGCGCCAGCAGCGGTGGGTCAATTGGGGCTGGGACCGGGGAGCTGTTTTTT. The whole variable domain, remainder taken from reference TRBV5-1 and TRBJ2-2, is KAGVTQTPRYLIKTRGQQVTLSCSPISGHRSVSWYQQTPGQGLQFLFEYFSETQRNKGNFPGRFSGRQFSNSRSEMNVSTLELGDSALYLCASSGGSIGAGTGELFFGEGSRLTVL.

This clone came up a few times. J is TRBJ2-5 and V is TRBV6-5; TRBD1 is a possible D gene (6 bases). Between the trimmed V and J ends, which lost 2 bases and 5 bases, there was a span of 12 bases. Germline CDR1 and CDR2: MNHEY and SVGAGI. The CDR3 contains 14 residues. CDR3 sequence reads: CASSYLSTGETQYF. The CDR3 coding sequence is TGTGCCAGCAGTTACCTCAGTACAGGGGAGACCCAGTACTTC.

The chain recombines TRBV9 with TRBJ1-1, with D unresolved. This CDR3 is 15 amino acids long. Trimming removed 2 bases at V and 1 base at J, with 12 bases between. CDR1 and CDR2 (germline): SGDLS, YYNGEE. CDR3 residues: CASSVGVSANTEAFF. CDR3 DNA: TGTGCCAGCAGCGTTGGAGTTTCAGCGAACACTGAAGCTTTCTTT.

This chain joins TRBV7-9 and TRBJ1-2; TRBD1 agrees at 8 bases. This CDR3 region has 14 residues. In germline, CDR1 is SEHNR, CDR2 FQNEAQ (reference sequence). V lost 4 bases to trimming and J lost 4 bases; unmatched junction nucleotides: 5. The CDR3 DNA sequence: TGTGCCAGCAGCTATACAGGGGGTGGCTATGGCTACACCTTC. Amino acids: CASSYTGGGYGYTF.

This chain connects TRBV4-3 to TRBJ1-6; unclear D gene. V lost 0 bases, J lost 0 bases, and 12 bases lay in between. Per the germline V gene, CDR1 is LGHNA and CDR2 is YSLEER. CDR3 length: 18 residues. In DNA, the CDR3 is TGCGCCAGCAGCCAAGATCAGTTGGGGAGCTCCTATAATTCACCCCTCCACTTT. It encodes CASSQDQLGSSYNSPLHF.

This sequence joins TRBV6-5 and TRBJ2-7, with 10 bases aligning to TRBD2. Germline V gene data show CDR1 as MNHEY and CDR2 as SVGAGI. The V gene end was trimmed by 5 bases and the J gene end by 6 bases; junction bases not matched to a gene: 10. This CDR3 has 15 amino acids. CDR3 sequence reads: CASSQRLAGLPEQYF. DNA for the CDR3: TGTGCCAGCAGTCAGAGACTAGCGGGCCTCCCCGAGCAGTACTTC.

The chain joins TRBV28 to TRBJ1-6, with D hard to call. Germline values: CDR1 MDHEN, CDR2 SYDVKM. V was shortened by 6 bases and J by 2 bases, with 11 bases between the two germline ends. CDR3 length: 15 residues. The DNA for the CDR3 is TGTGCCAGCAGCCCTGAGGGCCCCTATAATTCACCCCTCCACTTT. The encoded protein is CASSPEGPYNSPLHF. The whole variable domain, remainder taken from reference TRBV28 and TRBJ1-6, is DVKVTQSSRYLVKRTGEKVFLECVQDMDHENMFWYRQDPGLGLRLIYFSYDVKMKEKGDIPEGYSVSREKKERFSLILESASTNQTSMYLCASSPEGPYNSPLHFGNGTRLTVT.

The CDR3 DNA follows: TGTGCCAGCAGTTTTGGACAGCCCTCTGGAAACACCATATATTTT. Protein product: CASSFGQPSGNTIYF. The genes are TRBV28 and TRBJ1-3, with a possible D match to TRBD1 (6 bases). There are 15 residues in the CDR3. V lost 3 bases and J 0 bases, leaving 9 bases between the germline ends. The germline gives CDR1 MDHEN, CDR2 SYDVKM.

The V gene is TRBV7-3, the J gene TRBJ2-5; 9 nucleotides agree with TRBD2. The CDR3 runs 15 residues. In germline, CDR1 is SGHTA, CDR2 FQGTGA. The V gene end was trimmed by 2 bases and the J gene end by 0 bases; junction bases not matched to a gene: 1. The CDR3 DNA follows: TGTGCCAGCAGCTTAGCGGGAGGGTACCAAGAGACCCAGTACTTC. Encoded protein: CASSLAGGYQETQYF.

V gene TRBV13 combines with J gene TRBJ2-3; D may be TRBD1 (5 bases). Germline V gene data show CDR1 as PRHDT and CDR2 as FYEKMQ (reference sequence). This CDR3 contains 13 residues. V was shortened by 3 bases and J by 3 bases, with 7 bases between the two germline ends. Here the CDR3 reads CASSFPGTDTQYF. CDR3 nucleotide sequence: TGTGCCAGCAGCTTCCCAGGGACAGATACGCAGTATTTT.

This clone came up a few times. V and J are TRBV7-2 and TRBJ1-6; 9 bases are shared with TRBD1. The CDR3 is 16 amino acids. The V gene's germline CDR1 is SGHTA and CDR2 FQGNSA. V lost 5 bases and J lost 7; bases outside the gene matches: 9. CDR3: CASSPFGTGNNSPLHF. The CDR3 DNA sequence: TGTGCCAGCAGCCCGTTCGGGACAGGGAACAATTCACCCCTCCACTTT.

The CDR3 reads CASSHGGTEAFF. CDR3 sequence (DNA): TGTGCCAGCAGCCACGGGGGGACTGAAGCTTTCTTT. This chain joins TRBV3-1 (or the pseudogene TRBV3-2) and TRBJ1-1, with D possibly being TRBD1 (5 bases). The CDR3 sequence is 12 residues long. V dropped 3 bases and J dropped 5 bases, with 7 bases sitting between them. The germline V gene has CDR1 LGHDT and CDR2 YNNKEL (reference sequence).

V and J are TRBV10-3 and TRBJ2-7; 9 nucleotides match TRBD1. Germline V lookup: CDR1 ENHRY, CDR2 SYGVKD. The CDR3 covers 13 residues. Trimming removed 8 bases from V and 0 bases from J; junction bases left unmatched: 2. CDR3 sequence: CAIRTGASYEQYF. CDR3 bases: TGTGCCATCCGGACAGGGGCCTCCTACGAGCAGTACTTC.

The genes are TRBV5-1 and TRBJ1-1; 7 nucleotides match TRBD1. The CDR3 length is 16 residues. V was pared by 0 bases and J by 1 base, with 6 bases of the junction left unmatched. CDR1 is SGHRS and CDR2 is YFSETQ in the germline V gene. This CDR3 reads CASSLVGGWGNTEAFF. CDR3 nucleotide sequence: TGCGCCAGCAGCTTGGTAGGGGGCTGGGGGAACACTGAAGCTTTCTTT.

The rearrangement uses TRBV27 and TRBJ1-1, with D tentatively TRBD1 (5 bases). The CDR3 extends over 16 amino acids. Looked up from germline, CDR1 is MNHEY and CDR2 is SMNVEV (reference sequence). The germline V and J ends were trimmed by 1 base and 0 bases, with 12 bases remaining between them. CDR3 sequence: CASSLLGHTMNTEAFF. The CDR3 DNA is TGTGCCAGCAGTTTATTAGGACACACTATGAACACTGAAGCTTTCTTT.

V is TRBV21-1 and J is TRBJ1-3. TRBV21-1 constitutes a pseudogene. The length of the CDR3 is 17 residues. The CDR3 loop reads CASSTRTDCLSGNTIYF. The CDR3, as DNA: TGTGCCAGCAGCACACGGACGGACTGCCTCTCTGGAAACACCATATATTTT.

Details on this clone: The sample has other DNA sequences that encode this CDR3 too. V and J are TRBV29-1 and TRBJ1-1; 7 bases match TRBD1. The CDR3 consists of 12 residues. CDR1 and CDR2 (germline): SQVTM, ANQGSEA. Trimming removed 4 bases from V and 4 bases from J; junction bases left unmatched: 3. CDR3 in amino acids: CSVGQGATEAFF. CDR3 coding DNA: TGCAGCGTTGGACAGGGTGCCACTGAAGCTTTCTTT.